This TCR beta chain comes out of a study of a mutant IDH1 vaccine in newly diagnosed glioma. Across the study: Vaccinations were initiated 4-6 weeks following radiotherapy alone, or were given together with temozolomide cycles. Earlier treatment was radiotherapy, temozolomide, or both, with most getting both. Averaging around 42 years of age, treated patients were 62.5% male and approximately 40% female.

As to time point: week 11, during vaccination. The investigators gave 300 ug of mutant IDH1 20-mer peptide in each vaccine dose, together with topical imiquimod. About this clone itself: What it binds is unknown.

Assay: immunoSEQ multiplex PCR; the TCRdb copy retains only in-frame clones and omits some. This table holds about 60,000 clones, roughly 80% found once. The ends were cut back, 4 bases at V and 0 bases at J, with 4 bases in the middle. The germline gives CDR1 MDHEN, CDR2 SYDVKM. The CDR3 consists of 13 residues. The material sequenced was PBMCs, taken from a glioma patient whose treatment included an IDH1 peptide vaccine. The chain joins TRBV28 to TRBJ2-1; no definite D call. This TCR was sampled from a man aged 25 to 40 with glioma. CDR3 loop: CASSWSSYNEQFF. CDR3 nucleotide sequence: TGTGCCAGCAGTTGGAGCTCCTACAATGAGCAGTTCTTC.